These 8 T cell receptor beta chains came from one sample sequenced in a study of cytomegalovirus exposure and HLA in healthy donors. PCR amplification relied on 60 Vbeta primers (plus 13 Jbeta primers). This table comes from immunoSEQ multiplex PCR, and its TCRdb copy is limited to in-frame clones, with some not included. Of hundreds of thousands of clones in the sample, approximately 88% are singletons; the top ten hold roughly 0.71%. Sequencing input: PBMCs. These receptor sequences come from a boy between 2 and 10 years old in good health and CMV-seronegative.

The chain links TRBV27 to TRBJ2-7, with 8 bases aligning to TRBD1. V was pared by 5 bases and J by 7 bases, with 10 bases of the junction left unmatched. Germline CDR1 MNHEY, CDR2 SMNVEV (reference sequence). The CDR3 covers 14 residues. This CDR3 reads CASSGRATGEEQYF. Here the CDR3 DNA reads TGTGCCAGCAGTGGGCGTGCGACAGGGGAAGAGCAGTACTTC.

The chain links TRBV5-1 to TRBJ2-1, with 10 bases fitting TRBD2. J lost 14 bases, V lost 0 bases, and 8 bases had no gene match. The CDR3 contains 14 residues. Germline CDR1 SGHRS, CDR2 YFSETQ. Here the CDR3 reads CASSLVSSGGEEFF. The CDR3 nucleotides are TGCGCCAGCAGCTTGGTTTCTAGCGGGGGAGAAGAGTTCTTC.

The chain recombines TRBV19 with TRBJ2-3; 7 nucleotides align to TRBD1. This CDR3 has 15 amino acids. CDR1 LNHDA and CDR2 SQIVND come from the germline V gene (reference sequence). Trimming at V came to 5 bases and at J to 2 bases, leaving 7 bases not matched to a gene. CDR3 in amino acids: CASSGKGAFTDTQYF. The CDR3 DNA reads TGTGCCAGTAGTGGGAAGGGGGCATTCACAGATACGCAGTATTTT.

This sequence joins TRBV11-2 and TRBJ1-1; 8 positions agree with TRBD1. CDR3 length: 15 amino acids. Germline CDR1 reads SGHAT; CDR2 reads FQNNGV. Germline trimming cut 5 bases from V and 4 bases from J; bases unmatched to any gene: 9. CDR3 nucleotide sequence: TGTGCCAGCAGCCCGGACAGGGCTCCGGGCACTGAAGCTTTCTTT. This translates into CASSPDRAPGTEAFF.

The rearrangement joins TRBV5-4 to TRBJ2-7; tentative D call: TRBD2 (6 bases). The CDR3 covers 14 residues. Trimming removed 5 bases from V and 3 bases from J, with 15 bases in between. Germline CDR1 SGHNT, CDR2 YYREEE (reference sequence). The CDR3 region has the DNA TGTGCCAGCAGGGAGAGACCCGGGAGCTACGAGCAGTACTTC. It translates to CASRERPGSYEQYF. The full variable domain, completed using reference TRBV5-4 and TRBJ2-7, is ETGVTQSPTHLIKTRGQQVTLRCSSQSGHNTVSWYQQALGQGPQFIFQYYREEENGRGNFPPRFSGLQFPNYSSELNVNALELDDSALYLCASRERPGSYEQYFGPGTRLTVT.

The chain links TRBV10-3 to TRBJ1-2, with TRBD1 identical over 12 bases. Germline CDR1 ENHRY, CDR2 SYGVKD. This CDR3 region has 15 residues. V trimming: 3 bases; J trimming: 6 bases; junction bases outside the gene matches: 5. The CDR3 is CAISELGTGGDGYTF. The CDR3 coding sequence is TGTGCCATCAGTGAACTTGGGACAGGGGGCGATGGCTACACCTTC.

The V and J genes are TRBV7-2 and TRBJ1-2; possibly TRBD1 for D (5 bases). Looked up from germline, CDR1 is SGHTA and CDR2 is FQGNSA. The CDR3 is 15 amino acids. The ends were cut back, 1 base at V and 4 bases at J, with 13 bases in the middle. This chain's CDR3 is CASSLGGGAAYGYTF. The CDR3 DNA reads TGTGCCAGCAGCTTAGGGGGAGGGGCGGCCTATGGCTACACCTTC. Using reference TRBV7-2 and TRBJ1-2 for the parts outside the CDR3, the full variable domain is GAGVSQSPSNKVTEKGKDVELRCDPISGHTALYWYRQSLGQGLEFLIYFQGNSAPDKSGLPSDRFSAERTGGSVSTLTIQRTQQEDSAVYLCASSLGGGAAYGYTFGSGTRLTVV.

CDR3 protein: CASSLDPGVGTEAFF. CDR3 nucleotides: TGTGCCAGCAGTTTGGACCCAGGGGTGGGGACTGAAGCTTTCTTT. The chain combines TRBV27 with TRBJ1-1, with a weak D call TRBD1 (6 bases). Germline V gene lookup returns CDR1 MNHEY and CDR2 SMNVEV (reference sequence). The CDR3 has 15 residues. Trimming cost V 3 bases and J 5 bases, with 16 bases left between them.